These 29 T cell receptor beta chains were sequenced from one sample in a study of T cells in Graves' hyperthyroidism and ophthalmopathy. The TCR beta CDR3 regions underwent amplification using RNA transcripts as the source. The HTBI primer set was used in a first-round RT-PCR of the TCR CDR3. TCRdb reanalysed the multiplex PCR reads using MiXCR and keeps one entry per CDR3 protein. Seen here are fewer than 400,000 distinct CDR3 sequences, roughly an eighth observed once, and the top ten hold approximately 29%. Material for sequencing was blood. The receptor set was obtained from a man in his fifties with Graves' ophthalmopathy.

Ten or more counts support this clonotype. CDR3 sequence reads: CASSLVMEQFF. CDR3 DNA: TGTGCCAGCAGTTTAGTGATGGAGCAGTTCTTC. The V call is TRBV12-3 or TRBV12-4, the J call TRBJ2-1; D not resolved. This CDR3 is 11 amino acids long. Trimming took 1 base from V and 10 from J, leaving 5 bases between them.

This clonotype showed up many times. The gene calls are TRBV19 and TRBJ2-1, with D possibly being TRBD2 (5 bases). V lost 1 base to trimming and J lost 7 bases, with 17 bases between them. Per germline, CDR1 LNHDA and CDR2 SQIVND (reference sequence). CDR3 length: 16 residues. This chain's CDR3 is CASSIGRTLLGNEQFF. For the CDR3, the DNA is TGTGCCAGTAGTATAGGGAGGACTCTCCTTGGAAATGAGCAGTTCTTC.

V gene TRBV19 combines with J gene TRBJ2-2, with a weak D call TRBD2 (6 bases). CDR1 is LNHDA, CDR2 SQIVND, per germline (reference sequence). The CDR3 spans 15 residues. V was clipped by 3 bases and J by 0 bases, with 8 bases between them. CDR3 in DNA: TGTGCCAGTAGTATCCCGGGAGCGAACACCGGGGAGCTGTTTTTT. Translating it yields CASSIPGANTGELFF.

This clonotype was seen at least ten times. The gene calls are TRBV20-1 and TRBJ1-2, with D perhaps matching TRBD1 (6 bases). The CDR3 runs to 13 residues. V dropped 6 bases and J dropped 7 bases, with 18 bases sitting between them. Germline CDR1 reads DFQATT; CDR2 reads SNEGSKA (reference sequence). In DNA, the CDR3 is TGCAGTGCCAGACCCCAGGGGAGGAGTGGCTACACCTTC. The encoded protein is CSARPQGRSGYTF.

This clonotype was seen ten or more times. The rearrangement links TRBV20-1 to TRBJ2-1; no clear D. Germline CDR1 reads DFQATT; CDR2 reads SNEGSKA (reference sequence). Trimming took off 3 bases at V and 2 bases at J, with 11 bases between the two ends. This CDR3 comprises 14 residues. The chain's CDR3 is CSASTGGPYNEQFF. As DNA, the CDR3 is TGCAGTGCTAGCACGGGCGGACCCTACAATGAGCAGTTCTTC.

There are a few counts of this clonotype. CDR3 DNA sequence: TGTGCCAGCAGTACCCTCGGCGGGGGCAACGAGCAGTACTTC. Its protein product is CASSTLGGGNEQYF. This chain joins TRBV9 and TRBJ2-7; a weak D match, TRBD2 (7 bases). The CDR3 is made up of 14 amino acids. CDR1 and CDR2 from the germline V gene are SGDLS and YYNGEE. V was cut by 5 bases and J by 5 bases, with 17 bases left in between.

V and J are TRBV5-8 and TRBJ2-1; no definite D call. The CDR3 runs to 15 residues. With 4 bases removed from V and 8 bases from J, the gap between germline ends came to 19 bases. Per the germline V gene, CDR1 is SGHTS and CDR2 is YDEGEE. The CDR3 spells CASSPPPPGGDEQFF. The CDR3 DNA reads TGTGCCAGCAGCCCCCCACCACCAGGTGGCGATGAGCAGTTCTTC.

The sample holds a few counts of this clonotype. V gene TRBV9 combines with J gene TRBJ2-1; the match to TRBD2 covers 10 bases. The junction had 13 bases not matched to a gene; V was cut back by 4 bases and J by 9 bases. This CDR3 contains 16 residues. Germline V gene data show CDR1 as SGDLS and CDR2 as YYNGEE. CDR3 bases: TGTGCCAGCAGCCCCCGGAACAGCGGGAGGGTCGGTGAGCAGTTCTTC. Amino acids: CASSPRNSGRVGEQFF.

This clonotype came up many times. CDR3 bases: TGTGCCAGCAGCCCAGACAGCCAGGTTGAAGCTTTCTTT. This encodes CASSPDSQVEAFF. The chain uses TRBV3-1 and TRBJ1-1, with a possible D match to TRBD1 (5 bases). The CDR3 totals 13 residues. The germline V gene has CDR1 LGHDT and CDR2 YNNKEL (reference sequence). The germline V and J ends were trimmed by 4 bases and 7 bases, with 13 bases remaining between them.

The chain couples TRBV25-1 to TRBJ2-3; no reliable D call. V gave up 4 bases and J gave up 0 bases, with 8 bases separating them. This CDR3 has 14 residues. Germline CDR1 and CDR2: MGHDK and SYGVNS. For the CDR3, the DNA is TGTGCCAGCAGTGGGATGGACAGCACAGATACGCAGTATTTT. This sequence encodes CASSGMDSTDTQYF. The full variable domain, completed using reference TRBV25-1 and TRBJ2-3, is EADIYQTPRYLVIGTGKKITLECSQTMGHDKMYWYQQDPGMELHLIHYSYGVNSTEKGDLSSESTVSRIRTEHFPLTLESARPSHTSQYLCASSGMDSTDTQYFGPGTRLTVL.

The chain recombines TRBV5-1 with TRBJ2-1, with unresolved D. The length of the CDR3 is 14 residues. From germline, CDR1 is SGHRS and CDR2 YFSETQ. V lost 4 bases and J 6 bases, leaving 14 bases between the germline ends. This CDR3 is CASSAWDTCNEQFF. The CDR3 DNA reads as TGCGCCAGCAGCGCCTGGGATACCTGCAATGAGCAGTTCTTC.

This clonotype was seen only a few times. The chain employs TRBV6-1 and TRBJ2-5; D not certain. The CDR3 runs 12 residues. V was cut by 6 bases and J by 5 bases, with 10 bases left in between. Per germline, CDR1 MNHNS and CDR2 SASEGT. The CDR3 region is CASSPSFETQYF. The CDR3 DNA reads TGTGCCAGCAGCCCGTCTTTCGAGACCCAGTACTTC.

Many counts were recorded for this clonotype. The CDR3 DNA follows: TGTGCCATCAGTGAGTCGCTAGCGGGAGCGCTCACCGGGGAGCTGTTTTTT. Protein product: CAISESLAGALTGELFF. The chain recombines TRBV10-3 with TRBJ2-2; 10 bases are a match to TRBD2. V shed 0 bases and J 4 bases; nucleotides not matched to a gene: 5. Per the germline V gene, CDR1 is ENHRY and CDR2 is SYGVKD. The CDR3 is 17 residues long.

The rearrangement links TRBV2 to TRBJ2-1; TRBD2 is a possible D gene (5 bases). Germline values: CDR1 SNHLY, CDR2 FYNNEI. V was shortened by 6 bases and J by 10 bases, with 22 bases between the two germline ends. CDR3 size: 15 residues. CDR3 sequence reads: CASSVLEAEDYEQFF. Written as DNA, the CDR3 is TGTGCCAGCAGCGTCCTAGAGGCGGAGGATTACGAGCAGTTCTTC.

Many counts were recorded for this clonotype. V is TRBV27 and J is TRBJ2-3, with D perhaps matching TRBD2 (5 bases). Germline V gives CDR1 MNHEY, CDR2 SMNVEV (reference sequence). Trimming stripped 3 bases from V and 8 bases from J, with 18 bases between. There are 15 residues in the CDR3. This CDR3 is CASSLLGKMAITQYF. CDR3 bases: TGTGCCAGCAGTTTGCTCGGGAAGATGGCAATTACGCAGTATTTT.

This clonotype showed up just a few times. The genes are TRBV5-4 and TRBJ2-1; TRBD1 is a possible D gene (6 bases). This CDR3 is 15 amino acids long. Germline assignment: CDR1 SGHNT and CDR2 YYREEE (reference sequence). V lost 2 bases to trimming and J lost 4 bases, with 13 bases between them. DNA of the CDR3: TGTGCCAGCAGCTTCGGTTACAGGGATTACAATGAGCAGTTCTTC. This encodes CASSFGYRDYNEQFF.

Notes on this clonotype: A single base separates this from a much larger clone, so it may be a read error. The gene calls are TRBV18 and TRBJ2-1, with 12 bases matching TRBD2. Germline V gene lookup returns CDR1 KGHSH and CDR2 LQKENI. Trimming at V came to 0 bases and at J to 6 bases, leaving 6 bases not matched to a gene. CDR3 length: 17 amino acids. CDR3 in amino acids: CASSPPTSGSILNEQFF. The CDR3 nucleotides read TGTGCCAGCTCACCACCGACTAGCGGGAGCATTCTCAATGAGCAGTTCTTC.

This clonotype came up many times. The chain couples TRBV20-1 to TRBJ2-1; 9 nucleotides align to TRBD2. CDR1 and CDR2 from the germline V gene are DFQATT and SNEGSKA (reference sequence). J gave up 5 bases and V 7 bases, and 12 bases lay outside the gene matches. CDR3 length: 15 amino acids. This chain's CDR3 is CSVLRISGRNNEQFF. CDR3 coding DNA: TGCAGTGTTCTGAGGATCAGCGGGAGGAACAATGAGCAGTTCTTC.

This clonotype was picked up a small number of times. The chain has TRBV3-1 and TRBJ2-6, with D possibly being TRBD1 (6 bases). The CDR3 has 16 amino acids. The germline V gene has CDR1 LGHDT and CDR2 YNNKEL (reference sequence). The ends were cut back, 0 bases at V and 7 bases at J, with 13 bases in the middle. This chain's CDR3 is CASSQELLGTANVLTF. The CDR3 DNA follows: TGTGCCAGCAGCCAAGAGCTCCTCGGGACAGCCAACGTCCTGACTTTC.

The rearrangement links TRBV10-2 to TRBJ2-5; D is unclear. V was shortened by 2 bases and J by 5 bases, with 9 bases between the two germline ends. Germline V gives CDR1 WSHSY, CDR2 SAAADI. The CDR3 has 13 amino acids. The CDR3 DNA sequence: TGCGCCAGCAGTGAGGTCGGGTCGGAGACCCAGTACTTC. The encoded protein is CASSEVGSETQYF.

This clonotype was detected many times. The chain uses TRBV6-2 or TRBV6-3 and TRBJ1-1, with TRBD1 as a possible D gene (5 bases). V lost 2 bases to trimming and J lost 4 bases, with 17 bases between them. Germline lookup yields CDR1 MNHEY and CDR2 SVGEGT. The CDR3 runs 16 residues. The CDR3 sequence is CASSYHLSGLGTEAFF. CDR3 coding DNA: TGTGCCAGCAGTTACCACCTATCAGGGTTGGGCACTGAAGCTTTCTTT.

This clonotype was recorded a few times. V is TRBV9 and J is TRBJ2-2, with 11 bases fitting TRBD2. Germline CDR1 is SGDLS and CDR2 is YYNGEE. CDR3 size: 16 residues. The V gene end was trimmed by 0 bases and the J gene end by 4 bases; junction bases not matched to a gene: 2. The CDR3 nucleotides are TGTGCCAGCAGCGTAGCAGGGACTAGCGGCACCGGGGAGCTGTTTTTT. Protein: CASSVAGTSGTGELFF. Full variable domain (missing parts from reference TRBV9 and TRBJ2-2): DSGVTQTPKHLITATGQRVTLRCSPRSGDLSVYWYQQSLDQGLQFLIQYYNGEERAKGNILERFSAQQFPDLHSELNLSSLELGDSALYFCASSVAGTSGTGELFFGEGSRLTVL.

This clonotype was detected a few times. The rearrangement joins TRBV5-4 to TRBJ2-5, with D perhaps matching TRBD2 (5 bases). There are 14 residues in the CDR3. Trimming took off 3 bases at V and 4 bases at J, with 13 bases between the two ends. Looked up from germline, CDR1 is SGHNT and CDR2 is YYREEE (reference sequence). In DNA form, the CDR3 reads TGTGCCAGCAGCTATGAGGGTCGCCCAGAGACCCAGTACTTC. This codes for CASSYEGRPETQYF.

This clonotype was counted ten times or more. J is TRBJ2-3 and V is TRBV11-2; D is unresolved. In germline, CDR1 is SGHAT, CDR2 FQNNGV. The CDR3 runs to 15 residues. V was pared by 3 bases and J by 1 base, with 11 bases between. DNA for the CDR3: TGTGCCAGCAGCTTTAGGTCGTTGGGCACAGATACGCAGTATTTT. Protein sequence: CASSFRSLGTDTQYF.

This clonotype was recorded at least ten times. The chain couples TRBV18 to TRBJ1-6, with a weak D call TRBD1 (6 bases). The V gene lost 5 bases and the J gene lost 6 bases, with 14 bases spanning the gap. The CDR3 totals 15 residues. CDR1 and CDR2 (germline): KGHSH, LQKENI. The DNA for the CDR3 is TGTGCCAGCTCAACCGGACAGAATCCTAATTCACCCCTCCACTTT. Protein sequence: CASSTGQNPNSPLHF.

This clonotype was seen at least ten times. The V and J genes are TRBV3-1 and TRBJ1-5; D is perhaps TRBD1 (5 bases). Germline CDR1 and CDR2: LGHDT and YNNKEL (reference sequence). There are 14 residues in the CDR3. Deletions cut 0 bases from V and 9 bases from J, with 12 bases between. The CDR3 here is CASSQDRVSRPQHF. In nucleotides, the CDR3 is TGTGCCAGCAGCCAAGACAGGGTAAGTCGGCCCCAGCATTTT.

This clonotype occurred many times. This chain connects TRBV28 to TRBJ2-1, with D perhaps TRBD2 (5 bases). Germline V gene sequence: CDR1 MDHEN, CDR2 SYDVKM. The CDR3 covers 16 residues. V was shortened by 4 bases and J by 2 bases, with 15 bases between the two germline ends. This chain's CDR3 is CASSSPLPGTYNEQFF. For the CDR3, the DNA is TGTGCCAGCAGTTCCCCCCTACCCGGGACCTACAATGAGCAGTTCTTC. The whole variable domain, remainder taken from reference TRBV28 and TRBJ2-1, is DVKVTQSSRYLVKRTGEKVFLECVQDMDHENMFWYRQDPGLGLRLIYFSYDVKMKEKGDIPEGYSVSREKKERFSLILESASTNQTSMYLCASSSPLPGTYNEQFFGPGTRLTVL.

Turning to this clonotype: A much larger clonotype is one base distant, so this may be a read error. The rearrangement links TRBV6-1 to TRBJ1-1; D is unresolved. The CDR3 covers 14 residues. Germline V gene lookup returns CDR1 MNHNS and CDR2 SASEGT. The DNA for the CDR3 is TGTGCCAGCAGTGAAGTCGGGCCGGATACTGAATCTTTCTTT. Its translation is CASSEVGPDTESFF.

The CDR3 region has the DNA TGTGCCAGCAGTTACCAGACTAGCGGGAGACCACTCGGACGATACGAGCAGTACTTC. This gives the protein CASSYQTSGRPLGRYEQYF. The chain is built from TRBV6-5 and TRBJ2-7; TRBD2 agrees at 12 bases. V shed 2 bases, J shed 4 bases, and the junction held 15 bases outside the gene matches. Germline loops: CDR1 MNHEY, CDR2 SVGAGI. The CDR3 totals 19 residues.